This T cell receptor (beta chain) originates from a study of breast tumors, draining lymph nodes, adjacent tissues. Ten or more counts support this clonotype. Its antigen is not identified. MiXCR, applied by TCRdb to the multiplex PCR reads, yields one record per CDR3 protein. The table includes about 13,000 distinct CDR3 sequences, around 57% detected once. V lost 6 bases and J lost 3, with 22 bases in between. From germline, CDR1 is MDHEN and CDR2 SYDVKM. This CDR3 comprises 17 residues. Study conclusions and caveats: Compared with lymph nodes, tumors were less diverse; compared with nontumor tissue, more. That most tumor T cells come from lymph nodes remained unproven. Luminal-like breast cancer showed significantly higher tumor–nontumor repertoire similarity than basal-like.

The source material was tumor-adjacent breast tissue. This sequence joins TRBV28 and TRBJ2-3; D is uncertain. The source is a female donor with breast cancer. Some clones in this sample may be carry-over from other donors' samples. The CDR3 nucleotides are TGTGCCAGCAGCTCCCCATCCGGTGGGTTTGGGACAGATACGCAGTATTTT. Its translation is CASSSPSGGFGTDTQYF.